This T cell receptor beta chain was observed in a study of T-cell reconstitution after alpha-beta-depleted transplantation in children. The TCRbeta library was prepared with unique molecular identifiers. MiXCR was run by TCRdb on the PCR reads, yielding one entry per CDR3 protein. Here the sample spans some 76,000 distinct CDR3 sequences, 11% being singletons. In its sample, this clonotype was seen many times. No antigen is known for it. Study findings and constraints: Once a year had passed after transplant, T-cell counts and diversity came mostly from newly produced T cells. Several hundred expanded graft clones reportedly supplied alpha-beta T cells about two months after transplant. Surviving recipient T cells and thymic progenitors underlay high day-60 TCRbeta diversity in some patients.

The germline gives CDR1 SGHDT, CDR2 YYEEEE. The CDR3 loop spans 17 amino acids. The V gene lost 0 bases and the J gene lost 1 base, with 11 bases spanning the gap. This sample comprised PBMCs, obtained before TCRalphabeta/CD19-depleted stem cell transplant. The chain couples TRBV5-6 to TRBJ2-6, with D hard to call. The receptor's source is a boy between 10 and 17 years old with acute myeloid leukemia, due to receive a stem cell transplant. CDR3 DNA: TGTGCCAGCAGCTTGGTATTAGGTACTTCTGGGGCCAACGTCCTGACTTTC. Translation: CASSLVLGTSGANVLTF.